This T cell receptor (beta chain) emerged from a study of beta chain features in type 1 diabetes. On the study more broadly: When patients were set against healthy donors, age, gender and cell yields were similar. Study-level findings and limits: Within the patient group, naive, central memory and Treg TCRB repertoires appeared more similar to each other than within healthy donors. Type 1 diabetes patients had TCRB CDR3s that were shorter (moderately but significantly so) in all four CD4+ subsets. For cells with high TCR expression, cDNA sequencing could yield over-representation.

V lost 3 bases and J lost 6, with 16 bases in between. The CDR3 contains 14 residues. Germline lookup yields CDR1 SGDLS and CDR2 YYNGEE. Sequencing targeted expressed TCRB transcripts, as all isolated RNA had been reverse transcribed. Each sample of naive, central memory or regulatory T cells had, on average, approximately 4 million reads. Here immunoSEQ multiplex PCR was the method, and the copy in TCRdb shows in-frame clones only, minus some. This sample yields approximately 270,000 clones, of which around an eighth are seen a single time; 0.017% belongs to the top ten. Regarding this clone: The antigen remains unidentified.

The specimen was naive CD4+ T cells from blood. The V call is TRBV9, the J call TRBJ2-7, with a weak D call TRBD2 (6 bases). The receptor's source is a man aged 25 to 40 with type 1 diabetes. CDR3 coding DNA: TGTGCCAGCAGCGGCCGGGACTCCCGAGGCGAGCAGTACTTC. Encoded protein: CASSGRDSRGEQYF.